This TCR beta chain emerged from a study of metastatic and nonmetastatic thyroid tumors. Prior to thyroid surgery, none of the patients had received any treatment. This clone was seen only a few times. TCRdb ran MiXCR on the PCR reads. The table includes over 6,500 clones, 29% detected once. Trimming cost V 0 bases and J 6 bases; bases outside gene matches: 3. CDR1 and CDR2 (germline): KGHDR, SFDVKD. The CDR3 spans 15 residues. This receptor was obtained from a female donor with papillary thyroid cancer or a benign thyroid nodule (not recorded which). Some clones in this sample may be carry-over from other donors' samples. Sequenced material: tumor tissue. V and J are TRBV24-1 and TRBJ2-1; 8 bases agree with TRBD2. The chain's CDR3 is CATSDLGTSSNEQFF. Written as DNA, the CDR3 is TGTGCCACCAGTGATTTGGGGACTAGTTCCAATGAGCAGTTCTTC.